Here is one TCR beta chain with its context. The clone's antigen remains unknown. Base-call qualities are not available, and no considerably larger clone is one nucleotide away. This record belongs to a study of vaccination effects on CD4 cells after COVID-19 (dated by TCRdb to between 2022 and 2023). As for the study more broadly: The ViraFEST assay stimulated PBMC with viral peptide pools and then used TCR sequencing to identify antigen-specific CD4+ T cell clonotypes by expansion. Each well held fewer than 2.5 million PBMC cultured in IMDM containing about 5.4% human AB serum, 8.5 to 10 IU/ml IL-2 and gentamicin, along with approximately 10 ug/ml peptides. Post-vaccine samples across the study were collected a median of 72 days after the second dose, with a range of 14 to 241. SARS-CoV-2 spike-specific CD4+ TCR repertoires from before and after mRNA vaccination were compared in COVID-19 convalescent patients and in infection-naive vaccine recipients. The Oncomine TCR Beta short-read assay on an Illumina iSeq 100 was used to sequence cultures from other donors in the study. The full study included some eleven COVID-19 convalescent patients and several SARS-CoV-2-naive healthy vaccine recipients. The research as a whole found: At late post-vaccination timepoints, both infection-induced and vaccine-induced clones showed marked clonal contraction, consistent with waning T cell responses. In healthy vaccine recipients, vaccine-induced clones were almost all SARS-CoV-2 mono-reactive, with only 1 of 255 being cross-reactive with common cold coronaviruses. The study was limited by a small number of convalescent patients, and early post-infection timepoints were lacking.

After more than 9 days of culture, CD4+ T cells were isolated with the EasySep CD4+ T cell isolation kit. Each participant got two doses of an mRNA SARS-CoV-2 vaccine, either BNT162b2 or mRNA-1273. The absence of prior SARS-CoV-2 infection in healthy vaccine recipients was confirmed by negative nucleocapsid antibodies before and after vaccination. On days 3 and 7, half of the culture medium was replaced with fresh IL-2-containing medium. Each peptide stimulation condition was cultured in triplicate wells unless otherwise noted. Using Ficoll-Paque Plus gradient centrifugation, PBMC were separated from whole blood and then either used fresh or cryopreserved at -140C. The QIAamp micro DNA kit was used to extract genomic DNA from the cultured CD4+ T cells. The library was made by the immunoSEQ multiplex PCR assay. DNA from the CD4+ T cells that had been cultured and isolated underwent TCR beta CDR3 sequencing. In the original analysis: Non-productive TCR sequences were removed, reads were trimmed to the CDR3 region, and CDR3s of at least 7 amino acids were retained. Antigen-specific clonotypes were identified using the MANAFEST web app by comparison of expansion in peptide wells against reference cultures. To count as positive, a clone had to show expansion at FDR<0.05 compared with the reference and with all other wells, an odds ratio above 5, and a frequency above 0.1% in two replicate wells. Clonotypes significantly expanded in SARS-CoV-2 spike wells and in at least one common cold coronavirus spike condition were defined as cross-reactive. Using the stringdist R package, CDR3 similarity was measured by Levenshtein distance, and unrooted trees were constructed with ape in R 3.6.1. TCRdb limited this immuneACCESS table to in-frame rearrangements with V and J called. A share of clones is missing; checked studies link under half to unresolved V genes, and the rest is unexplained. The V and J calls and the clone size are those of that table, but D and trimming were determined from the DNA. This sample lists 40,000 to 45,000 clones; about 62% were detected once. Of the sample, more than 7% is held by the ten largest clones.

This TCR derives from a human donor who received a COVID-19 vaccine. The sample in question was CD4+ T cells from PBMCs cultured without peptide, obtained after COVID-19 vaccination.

The CDR3 here reads CASSQYRDTAYEQYF. The bases read TGTGCCAGCAGTCAATACCGGGACACCGCCTACGAGCAGTACTTC. The sequence is built from TRBV27 and TRBJ2-7; the D gene is perhaps TRBD1, from 6 matching bases. The germline V gene (reference sequence) supplies CDR1 MNHEY and CDR2 SMNVEV. The germline ends are 16 bases apart after V is trimmed by 5 bases and J by 2 bases. Reading from cysteine to phenylalanine, the CDR3 counts 15 amino acids. This entry keeps only the CDR3 DNA: 45 bases, framed from base 1.